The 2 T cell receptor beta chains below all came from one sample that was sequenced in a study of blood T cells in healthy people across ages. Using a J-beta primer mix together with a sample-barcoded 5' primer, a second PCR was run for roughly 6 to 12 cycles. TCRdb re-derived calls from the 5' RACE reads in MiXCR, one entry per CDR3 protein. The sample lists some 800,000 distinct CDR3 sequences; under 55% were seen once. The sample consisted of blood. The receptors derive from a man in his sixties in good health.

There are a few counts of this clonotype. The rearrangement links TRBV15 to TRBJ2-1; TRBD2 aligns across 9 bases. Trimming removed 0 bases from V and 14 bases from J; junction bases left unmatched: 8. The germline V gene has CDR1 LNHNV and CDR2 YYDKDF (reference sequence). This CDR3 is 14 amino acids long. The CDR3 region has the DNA TGTGCCACCAGCAGAGATAGGGTAGCGGGGGCAGAGTTCTTC. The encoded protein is CATSRDRVAGAEFF.

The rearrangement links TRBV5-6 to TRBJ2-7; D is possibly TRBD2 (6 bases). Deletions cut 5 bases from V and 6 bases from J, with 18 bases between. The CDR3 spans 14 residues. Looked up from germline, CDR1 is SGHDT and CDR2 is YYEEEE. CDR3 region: CASRLAGGPLEQYF. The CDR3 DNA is TGTGCCAGCAGACTAGCCGGGGGTCCTCTCGAGCAGTACTTC. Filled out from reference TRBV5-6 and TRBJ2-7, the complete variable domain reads DAGVTQSPTHLIKTRGQQVTLRCSPKSGHDTVSWYQQALGQGPQFIFQYYEEEERQRGNFPDRFSGHQFPNYSSELNVNALLLGDSALYLCASRLAGGPLEQYFGPGTRLTVT.